This T cell receptor beta chain was profiled in a study of response to subunit inactivated influenza vaccine. About this clonotype: Its specificity is not known.

Per the germline V gene, CDR1 is KGHDR and CDR2 is SFDVKD. Trimming left V 7 bases short and J 2 bases short, with 16 bases between. CDR3 length equals 15 residues. Using its own MiXCR run on the RT-PCR reads, TCRdb lists one record per CDR3 protein. Of about 300,000 distinct CDR3 sequences in the sample, approximately 21% were seen once. Points from the study as a whole: Authors suggested that a seasonal influenza vaccination recruits few new T cells each time.

The chain carries TRBV24-1 and TRBJ1-1; maybe TRBD1 (6 bases). This TCR came from a man aged 50 to 69 who received an inactivated influenza vaccine. The specimen comprised PBMCs from blood, sampled less than 22 months after vaccination. CDR3 sequence reads: CATRGPRGENTEAFF. CDR3 DNA sequence: TGTGCCACCAGAGGCCCCAGGGGCGAAAACACTGAAGCTTTCTTT.